This TCR beta chain was identified during a study of OX40 agonist ivuxolimab in advanced cancers. Study overall: Hepatocellular carcinoma, melanoma, renal cell or head and neck cancer affected the dose-escalation patients.

Findings and limits, study-wide: Partial responders at 0.1-3.0 mg/kg showed near-lowest clonal expansion.

This clone was picked up a small number of times. Its antigen remains unknown. The assay was immunoSEQ multiplex PCR, and TCRdb's table has in-frame clones only and misses some. Of more than 45,000 clones listed, roughly nine tenths are singletons. This CDR3 has 12 residues. CDR1 and CDR2 (germline): SNHLY, FYNNEI. The V and J ends lost 10 bases and 5 bases respectively, with 12 bases between them. This chain joins TRBV2 and TRBJ2-1; no clear D gene. The sequenced sample was CD4+ or CD8+ T cells sorted from blood, obtained in a trial of the OX40 agonist ivuxolimab. This receptor was identified in an adult with an advanced solid tumor such as melanoma, head and neck, liver or kidney cancer. This chain's CDR3 is CATMDGNNEQFF. The CDR3 coding sequence is TGTGCCACCATGGACGGAAACAATGAGCAGTTCTTC.